The next 30 T cell receptor beta chains were all read from a single sample in a study of T cells in Graves' hyperthyroidism and ophthalmopathy. The source material, RNA transcripts, was used to amplify TCR beta CDR3 regions. Researchers ran a first-round RT-PCR on the TCR CDR3 using the HTBI primer set. TCRdb recomputed calls from the multiplex PCR reads with MiXCR, one row per CDR3 protein. The table records around 300,000 distinct CDR3 sequences, roughly a fifth of them present only once. Sequenced sample: blood. Receptors originate from a man aged 50 or older with Graves' ophthalmopathy.

This clonotype was recorded at least ten times. The V and J genes are TRBV20-1 and TRBJ1-5; D call uncertain. The germline gives CDR1 DFQATT, CDR2 SNEGSKA (reference sequence). This CDR3 is built from 14 residues. The V end was cut by 0 bases, the J end by 5 bases, with 11 bases between. DNA of the CDR3: TGCAGTGCTAGAGAAGCTACCGGAGATCAGCCCCAGCATTTT. The encoded protein is CSAREATGDQPQHF.

This clonotype was seen at least ten times. CDR3: CASMGFRQGPRNTGELFF. CDR3 DNA: TGTGCCAGCATGGGGTTTCGGCAGGGTCCTAGGAACACCGGGGAGCTGTTTTTT. This chain connects TRBV11-2 to TRBJ2-2; D perhaps matches TRBD1 (5 bases). Germline V CDR1 and CDR2: SGHAT, FQNNGV. This CDR3 is built from 18 residues. V was cut by 7 bases and J by 1 base, with 22 bases left in between.

The chain combines TRBV5-1 with TRBJ2-5; 8 bases are shared with TRBD1. CDR3 size: 14 residues. The V gene end was trimmed by 7 bases and the J gene end by 4 bases; junction bases not matched to a gene: 9. Germline loops: CDR1 SGHRS, CDR2 YFSETQ. CDR3 residues: CASSDREGRETQYF. The CDR3 nucleotides read TGCGCCAGCTCGGACAGGGAAGGTAGAGAGACCCAGTACTTC.

This clonotype has at least ten counts. This chain's CDR3 is CASSPLGEQYF. The CDR3 DNA follows: TGTGCCAGCAGCCCGCTCGGGGAGCAGTACTTC. The chain links TRBV7-2 to TRBJ2-7, with D unresolved. This CDR3 region has 11 residues. Germline V CDR1 and CDR2: SGHTA, FQGNSA. V dropped 5 bases and J dropped 7 bases, with 9 bases sitting between them.

Ten or more counts support this clonotype. The rearrangement uses TRBV7-6 and TRBJ2-1; 11 nucleotides align to TRBD2. CDR3 length: 15 residues. V lost 4 bases, J lost 6 bases, and 5 bases stayed unmatched. Germline CDR1 is SGHVS and CDR2 is FNYEAQ. The CDR3 is CASSSRLAGTNEQFF. In nucleotides, the CDR3 is TGTGCCAGCAGCTCTCGACTAGCGGGGACCAATGAGCAGTTCTTC. The complete variable domain, with remaining parts taken from reference TRBV7-6 and TRBJ2-1, reads GAGVSQSPRYKVTKRGQDVALRCDPISGHVSLYWYRQALGQGPEFLTYFNYEAQQDKSGLPNDRFSAERPEGSISTLTIQRTEQRDSAMYRCASSSRLAGTNEQFFGPGTRLTVL.

This clonotype was seen once. The CDR3, as DNA: TGTGCCAGCAGCTTAGGTCCGCGGGAGAGGGGATACGAGCAGTACTTC. Translation gives CASSLGPRERGYEQYF. The chain joins TRBV7-3 to TRBJ2-7; 7 positions match TRBD2. Per the germline V gene, CDR1 is SGHTA and CDR2 is FQGTGA. J gave up 4 bases and V 2 bases, and 11 bases lay outside the gene matches. The CDR3 spans 16 residues.

The genes are TRBV6-9 and TRBJ2-1; 8 bases agree with TRBD2. The CDR3 has 17 residues. V lost 4 bases and J lost 0; bases outside the gene matches: 8. CDR1 and CDR2 from the germline V gene are MNHGY and SVAAGI. Here the CDR3 reads CASSSDAGGSSYNEQFF. The CDR3 region has the DNA TGTGCCAGCAGTTCGGACGCGGGAGGTAGCTCCTACAATGAGCAGTTCTTC.

About this clonotype: Given a much more abundant clone one base away, this may be a read error. The CDR3 loop is CASSYSEGLDKNIQYF. CDR3 sequence (DNA): TGTGCCAGCAGTTACTCGGAGGGGTTGGACAAAAACATTCAGTACTTC. The chain recombines TRBV6-2 or TRBV6-3 with TRBJ2-4; possibly TRBD2 for D (6 bases). CDR1 and CDR2 from the germline V gene are MNHEY and SVGEGT. V was trimmed by 0 bases and J by 3 bases, leaving 12 bases between them. This CDR3 spans 16 amino acids.

This clonotype was counted once. J is TRBJ2-3 and V is TRBV9; a possible D gene is TRBD2 (5 bases). Looked up from germline, CDR1 is SGDLS and CDR2 is YYNGEE. V lost 0 bases and J lost 1, with 9 bases in between. The CDR3 is made up of 15 amino acids. The CDR3 loop reads CASSVGGWGTDTQYF. The CDR3 DNA reads as TGTGCCAGCAGCGTAGGAGGGTGGGGCACAGATACGCAGTATTTT.

This clonotype occurred many times. V and J are TRBV11-2 and TRBJ1-1, with D hard to call. Germline CDR1 and CDR2: SGHAT and FQNNGV. The CDR3 has 15 amino acids. Deletions cut 5 bases from V and 1 base from J, with 14 bases between. The CDR3 sequence is CASSRTDSPNTEAFF. The CDR3 region has the DNA TGTGCCAGCAGCCGCACGGACTCCCCGAACACTGAAGCTTTCTTT.

The sample holds many counts of this clonotype. V and J are TRBV3-1 and TRBJ2-7, with D possibly matching TRBD2 (5 bases). This CDR3 is 11 amino acids long. The V and J ends lost 1 base and 7 bases respectively, with 5 bases between them. Germline V gives CDR1 LGHDT, CDR2 YNNKEL (reference sequence). The DNA for the CDR3 is TGTGCCAGCAGCCAAGCGGGAGAGCAGTACTTC. Protein: CASSQAGEQYF.

This chain joins TRBV6-5 and TRBJ2-5; D is perhaps TRBD1 (5 bases). CDR1 and CDR2 from the germline V gene are MNHEY and SVGAGI. Trimming took off 0 bases at V and 7 bases at J, with 9 bases between the two ends. There are 13 residues in the CDR3. As DNA, the CDR3 is TGTGCCAGCAGTTACTCGAAAGGGGCGACCCAGTACTTC. This encodes CASSYSKGATQYF.

This clonotype was observed many times. The V call is TRBV20-1, the J call TRBJ2-7; no clear D. The CDR3 contains 14 residues. Germline values: CDR1 DFQATT, CDR2 SNEGSKA (reference sequence). The ends were cut back, 5 bases at V and 3 bases at J, with 17 bases in the middle. This chain's CDR3 is CSADNPVRDYEQYF. Here the CDR3 DNA reads TGCAGTGCTGATAACCCGGTTCGAGACTACGAGCAGTACTTC.

A few counts support this clonotype. The chain carries TRBV27 and TRBJ2-2; 13 bases align to TRBD2. Losses at the gene ends were 7 bases for V and 1 base for J; bases not matched to a gene: 6. This CDR3 has 17 residues. Germline-derived CDR1 and CDR2 are MNHEY and SMNVEV (reference sequence). CDR3 sequence: CASKTSGRAGNTGELFF. The CDR3 DNA sequence: TGTGCCAGCAAAACTAGCGGGAGGGCCGGGAACACCGGGGAGCTGTTTTTT.

The chain carries TRBV28 and TRBJ2-7; D not certain. The V gene lost 11 bases and the J gene lost 4 bases, with 15 bases spanning the gap. CDR1 is MDHEN, CDR2 SYDVKM, per germline. This CDR3 contains 12 residues. The chain's CDR3 is CAGTTRGYEQYF. CDR3 bases: TGTGCCGGCACCACCCGTGGGTACGAGCAGTACTTC.

J is TRBJ1-1 and V is TRBV20-1; possibly TRBD1 for D (6 bases). The CDR3 contains 13 residues. Germline lookup yields CDR1 DFQATT and CDR2 SNEGSKA (reference sequence). Trimming stripped 5 bases from V and 5 bases from J, with 15 bases between. The chain's CDR3 is CSAGGGRGTEAFF. CDR3 bases: TGCAGTGCTGGGGGGGGCCGAGGGACTGAAGCTTTCTTT.

The J gene is TRBJ2-7, the V gene TRBV9, with 7 bases that match TRBD1. The junction had 5 bases not matched to a gene; V was cut back by 2 bases and J by 3 bases. Germline CDR1 and CDR2: SGDLS and YYNGEE. The CDR3 totals 14 residues. The CDR3 here is CASSVGDSLYEQYF. The CDR3 DNA sequence: TGTGCCAGCAGCGTGGGGGACAGCCTCTACGAGCAGTACTTC.

This clonotype was observed many times. V usage is TRBV15 and J usage is TRBJ2-1, with D tentatively TRBD1 or TRBD2 (5 bases each). The germline V gene encodes CDR1 LNHNV and CDR2 YYDKDF (reference sequence). V lost 3 bases, J lost 7 bases, and 16 bases lay in between. The CDR3 runs 15 residues. The DNA of the CDR3 is TGTGCCACCAGCAGGCCCTCCGGGACCACTAATGAGCAGTTCTTC. It yields the protein CATSRPSGTTNEQFF.

The chain employs TRBV5-1 and TRBJ2-5; D remains ambiguous. Trimming removed 0 bases from V and 2 bases from J, with 5 bases in between. This CDR3 contains 13 residues. In germline, CDR1 is SGHRS, CDR2 YFSETQ. The DNA for the CDR3 is TGCGCCAGCAGCTTGGTCGGGCAAGAGACCCAGTACTTC. Its translation: CASSLVGQETQYF.

This clonotype occurred a few times. This chain links TRBV19 with TRBJ2-1; D might be TRBD2 (6 bases). CDR3 size: 14 residues. V was cut by 4 bases and J by 6 bases, with 13 bases left in between. In germline, CDR1 is LNHDA, CDR2 SQIVND (reference sequence). The CDR3 loop is CASSKTGDGNEQFF. In DNA form, the CDR3 reads TGTGCCAGTAGTAAAACGGGAGATGGCAATGAGCAGTTCTTC.

This clonotype has a handful of counts. The chain links TRBV3-1 to TRBJ2-1; D possibly corresponds to TRBD2 (5 bases). The CDR3 is made up of 16 amino acids. Germline loops: CDR1 LGHDT, CDR2 YNNKEL (reference sequence). Trimming took 1 base from V and 0 from J, leaving 10 bases between them. CDR3 nucleotide sequence: TGTGCCAGCAGCCAAGTTGCGGGTAGCTCCTACAATGAGCAGTTCTTC. Translation gives CASSQVAGSSYNEQFF.

The J gene is TRBJ1-3, the V gene TRBV7-9; 10 positions agree with TRBD1. Germline values: CDR1 SEHNR, CDR2 FQNEAQ (reference sequence). This CDR3 is built from 18 residues. V lost 5 bases and J lost 0; bases outside the gene matches: 10. As DNA, the CDR3 is TGTGCCAGCAGCACCGGGACAGGGGTCTCGAGCTCTGGAAACACCATATATTTT. Translated, it gives CASSTGTGVSSSGNTIYF.

The chain carries TRBV10-3 and TRBJ1-5; no reliable D call. This CDR3 contains 12 residues. Germline-derived CDR1 and CDR2 are ENHRY and SYGVKD. Deletions cut 9 bases from V and 3 bases from J, with 9 bases between. CDR3: CAISDNNQPQHF. The DNA for the CDR3 is TGTGCCATTTCAGACAACAATCAGCCCCAGCATTTT.

This clonotype was seen repeatedly, ten times or more. The rearrangement links TRBV3-1 to TRBJ2-5; D is tentatively TRBD1 or TRBD2 (5 bases each). From germline, CDR1 is LGHDT and CDR2 YNNKEL (reference sequence). This CDR3 contains 15 residues. Trimming pared 0 bases from V and 3 bases from J, leaving 11 bases between. CDR3 nucleotides: TGTGCCAGCAGCCAAGATAGGGACCTAAAAGAGACCCAGTACTTC. Its protein product is CASSQDRDLKETQYF.

This clonotype came up many times. This chain joins TRBV3-1 and TRBJ2-7; tentative D call: TRBD1 (5 bases). Germline V gene data show CDR1 as LGHDT and CDR2 as YNNKEL (reference sequence). The CDR3 length is 12 residues. The ends were cut back, 2 bases at V and 7 bases at J, with 9 bases in the middle. The CDR3 coding sequence is TGTGCCAGCAGCCAAAAGACAGCAGAGCAGTACTTC. Translating it yields CASSQKTAEQYF.

This clonotype occurred a few times. The rearrangement links TRBV14 to TRBJ1-6; D unresolved. Germline V gene data show CDR1 as SGHDN and CDR2 as FVKESK. V lost 4 bases and J 9 bases, leaving 13 bases between the germline ends. The CDR3 contains 14 residues. The CDR3 region is CASSLTSPGSPLHF. Here the CDR3 DNA reads TGTGCCAGCAGCCTGACGAGCCCCGGTTCACCCCTCCACTTT.

This clonotype was detected a few times. The chain is built from TRBV20-1 and TRBJ1-2; D remains unclear. V lost 8 bases and J 4 bases, leaving 11 bases between the germline ends. The CDR3 length is 11 residues. The germline gives CDR1 DFQATT, CDR2 SNEGSKA (reference sequence). The CDR3 DNA follows: TGCAGTACAGTCGTCGCCTATGGCTACACCTTC. Translating it yields CSTVVAYGYTF.

This clonotype was observed a few times. CDR3 protein: CASSLRTQRLRNEQFF. The CDR3 DNA reads TGTGCCAGCAGCCTGCGGACTCAACGCTTGAGGAATGAGCAGTTCTTC. The V call is TRBV14, the J call TRBJ2-1, with D perhaps TRBD2 (5 bases). Germline lookup yields CDR1 SGHDN and CDR2 FVKESK. This CDR3 is built from 16 residues. The V and J ends lost 4 bases and 7 bases respectively, with 20 bases between them.

This clonotype was seen at least ten times. The rearrangement uses TRBV6-1 and TRBJ1-5; possibly TRBD1 for D (6 bases). CDR1 and CDR2 from the germline V gene are MNHNS and SASEGT. Trimming shortened V by 5 bases and J by 2 bases, and 13 bases separated the two germline ends. This CDR3 is built from 15 residues. The CDR3 DNA sequence: TGTGCCAGCAGTTTAGGGGGGCATGGCAATCAGCCCCAGCATTTT. It specifies CASSLGGHGNQPQHF.

V usage is TRBV20-1 and J usage is TRBJ2-7; TRBD1 agrees at 7 bases. The germline CDR1 and CDR2 sequences are DFQATT and SNEGSKA (reference sequence). J was trimmed by 0 bases and V by 7 bases; bases with no gene match: 6. This CDR3 region has 13 residues. The CDR3 sequence is CSVQGQSSYEQYF. DNA for the CDR3: TGCAGTGTCCAGGGACAGAGCTCCTACGAGCAGTACTTC.